The subject of this entry is one T cell receptor beta chain. Its cognate antigen is unknown. Germline lookup yields CDR1 SNHLY and CDR2 FYNNEI. CDR3 length: 15 amino acids. V dropped 3 bases and J dropped 7; count of bases not matched to a gene: 8. This entry is derived from a study of shared clonotypes between healthy human individuals. Overall study: For every donor, three CD4 naive, three CD4 memory, two CD8 naive and one CD8 memory plates were used.

General study findings and limits: What naive subsets generally showed was a larger estimated richness than memory subsets showed.

It was CD45RO-negative cells, positively selected for CCR7, that made up naive CD8 cells, with terminally differentiated effector memory CD45RA+ cells excluded. Splitting of each subset's genomic DNA was done evenly across several immunoSEQ plates. Data came from immunoSEQ multiplex PCR; TCRdb stores just in-frame clones and leaves some out. The data hold under 2,000,000 clones, with roughly 94% observed a single time. This sequence joins TRBV2 and TRBJ2-2; TRBD1 matches 7 bases. The sequence was obtained from a man aged 18 to 29 in good health. Sequenced input: naive CD8+ T cells sorted from blood. CDR3 sequence (DNA): TGTGCCAGCAGTGATTCCAGGGGGAATGGCGGGGAGCTGTTTTTT. Translating gives CASSDSRGNGGELFF.